One T cell receptor beta chain is described in this entry. What it binds is unknown. These data are taken from a study of graft-versus-host responses after intestinal transplantation. Germline V gene lookup returns CDR1 MNHEY and CDR2 SVGAGI. The V end was cut by 0 bases, the J end by 2 bases, with 7 bases between. This CDR3 region has 14 residues. Sequenced by immunoSEQ multiplex PCR; TCRdb stores in-frame clones only, minus some. The sample lists about 120,000 clones, around 96% occurring once. The rearrangement links TRBV6-5 to TRBJ1-2; D uncertain. Material: unstimulated CD8+ T cells sorted from spleen or lymph node cells, obtained before intestinal transplant. This receptor was taken from a human donor who received an intestinal transplant. This chain's CDR3 is CASSYSGSNYGYTF. The CDR3 nucleotides read TGTGCCAGCAGTTACTCTGGCAGCAACTATGGCTACACCTTC.